Described below is a single T cell receptor beta chain sequence and its context. Antigen: not known. These data belong to a study of radiation and T cells in renal cell carcinoma. Across the whole study: Nephrectomy followed 15 Gy stereotactic body radiation by 4 weeks. Study results and caveats: In blood, top tumor clones expanded by 2 weeks, shrinking by 4.

Per germline, CDR1 SGHTA and CDR2 FQGTGA. Trimming removed 5 bases at V and 5 bases at J, with 19 bases between. The CDR3 runs to 17 residues. TCRdb keeps only in-frame clones here, not all; method: immunoSEQ multiplex PCR. The table records roughly 100,000 clones, around 88% of them present only once. Stated time point: baseline pretreatment blood. Treatment defined: 15 Gy SBRT to primary tumor, nephrectomy 4 weeks later. The origin of this receptor is a man in his forties or fifties with renal cell carcinoma. The chain joins TRBV7-3 to TRBJ1-6; D not resolved. The input for sequencing was blood, taken from a patient whose treatment included radiotherapy and nephrectomy. CDR3: CASSPVAWAVNNSPLHF. CDR3 nucleotide sequence: TGTGCCAGCAGCCCAGTGGCGTGGGCGGTGAATAATTCACCCCTCCACTTT.